Below, 18 T cell receptor beta chains from the same sample are listed, as sequenced in a study of blood T cells in healthy people across ages. The second PCR ran roughly 6 to 12 cycles with a sample-barcoded 5' primer and J-beta primers. MiXCR, run by TCRdb on the 5' RACE reads, gives a single entry per CDR3 protein. The sample consists of approximately 700,000 distinct CDR3 sequences, 32% of them appearing once. Sequencing was performed on blood. The source of these receptors is an elderly woman in good health.

At least ten counts were recorded for this clonotype. The chain carries TRBV9 and TRBJ2-3; either TRBD1 or TRBD2 may fit D (5 bases each). V shed 0 bases and J shed 0 bases, with 11 bases lying between them. The CDR3 spans 16 residues. Germline V CDR1 and CDR2: SGDLS, YYNGEE. The DNA of the CDR3 is TGTGCCAGCAGCGTAGGGGACCGGGATAGCACAGATACGCAGTATTTT. It is translated as CASSVGDRDSTDTQYF.

This clonotype turned up a few times. The chain couples TRBV20-1 to TRBJ2-3; 7 bases line up with TRBD2. CDR3 length: 14 amino acids. Germline CDR1 DFQATT, CDR2 SNEGSKA (reference sequence). Germline trimming cut 5 bases from V and 5 bases from J; bases unmatched to any gene: 10. The CDR3 protein is CSAGPSGIGDTQYF. The CDR3 DNA is TGCAGTGCTGGCCCAAGCGGGATAGGAGATACGCAGTATTTT.

The gene calls are TRBV5-5 and TRBJ2-1; the match to TRBD2 covers 10 bases. Germline trimming cut 4 bases from V and 10 bases from J; bases unmatched to any gene: 14. Looked up from germline, CDR1 is SGHKS and CDR2 is YYEKEE (reference sequence). This CDR3 has 16 amino acids. DNA of the CDR3: TGTGCCAGCAGCACCCGCTTAGCGGGAGGTGGTTACGAGCAGTTCTTC. Translating gives CASSTRLAGGGYEQFF.

This clonotype was counted ten times or more. This sequence joins TRBV5-1 and TRBJ2-1; D may be TRBD1 (6 bases). The CDR3 is made up of 16 amino acids. Germline loops: CDR1 SGHRS, CDR2 YFSETQ. Trimming stripped 1 base from V and 4 bases from J, with 15 bases between. The CDR3 coding sequence is TGCGCCAGCAGCTTGACCACGGGCAGGGGATACAATGAGCAGTTCTTC. Its translation: CASSLTTGRGYNEQFF.

This clonotype came up many times. The chain is built from TRBV6-5 and TRBJ1-2; possibly TRBD1 for D (6 bases). The CDR3 length is 14 residues. Between the trimmed V and J ends, which lost 5 bases and 2 bases, there was a span of 12 bases. The germline V gene encodes CDR1 MNHEY and CDR2 SVGAGI. CDR3 protein: CASSPDRWNYGYTF. In DNA form, the CDR3 reads TGTGCCAGCAGTCCGGACAGATGGAACTATGGCTACACCTTC.

About this clonotype: One base away lies a much larger clone, so this may be a sequencing read error. The chain joins TRBV7-9 to TRBJ2-7; a possible D gene is TRBD2 (5 bases). The CDR3 runs to 14 residues. Trimming removed 1 base from V and 6 bases from J, with 13 bases in between. CDR1 SEHNR and CDR2 FQNEAQ come from the germline V gene (reference sequence). The CDR3 loop reads CASSLGANRGEQYF. The CDR3 nucleotides read TGTGCCAGCAGCTTAGGCGCTAATCGGGGCGAGCAGTACTTC. The full variable domain, rest sourced from reference TRBV7-9 and TRBJ2-7, is DTGVSQNPRHKITKRGQNVTFRCDPISEHNRLYWYRQTLGQGPEFLTYFQNEAQLEKSRLLSDRFSAERPKGSFSTLEIQRTEQGDSAMYLCASSLGANRGEQYFGPGTRLTVT.

This clonotype was picked up many times. This CDR3 is CASSHAGGLDNEQFF. CDR3 sequence (DNA): TGCGCCAGCAGCCATGCAGGGGGACTAGACAATGAGCAGTTCTTC. This chain connects TRBV4-3 to TRBJ2-1; tentatively, D is TRBD2 (8 bases). The CDR3 totals 15 residues. The germline CDR1 and CDR2 sequences are LGHNA and YSLEER. Trimming stripped 3 bases from V and 5 bases from J, with 14 bases between.

This clonotype turned up a few times. The V and J genes are TRBV30 and TRBJ1-5, with 9 positions matching TRBD1. Germline assignment: CDR1 GTSNPN and CDR2 SVGIG (reference sequence). This CDR3 is 15 amino acids long. Trimming cost V 2 bases and J 0 bases; bases outside gene matches: 2. The CDR3 loop reads CAWSQGQGSNQPQHF. CDR3 coding DNA: TGTGCCTGGAGTCAGGGACAGGGTAGCAATCAGCCCCAGCATTTT. Full variable domain (missing parts from reference TRBV30 and TRBJ1-5): SQTIHQWPATLVQPVGSPLSLECTVEGTSNPNLYWYRQAAGRGLQLLFYSVGIGQISSEVPQNLSASRPQDRQFILSSKKLLLSDSGFYLCAWSQGQGSNQPQHFGDGTRLSIL.

The chain uses TRBV20-1 and TRBJ2-7, with 9 bases matching TRBD2. From germline, CDR1 is DFQATT and CDR2 SNEGSKA (reference sequence). V dropped 3 bases and J dropped 5; count of bases not matched to a gene: 8. The CDR3 contains 14 residues. The CDR3 is CSARYAGGRNEQYF. In DNA form, the CDR3 reads TGCAGTGCTAGGTATGCGGGAGGGAGGAACGAGCAGTACTTC.

This clonotype showed up many times. The genes are TRBV12-3 or TRBV12-4 and TRBJ1-2, with 7 bases lining up with TRBD1. The junction had 13 bases not matched to a gene; V was cut back by 6 bases and J by 0 bases. The CDR3 extends over 17 amino acids. The CDR3, as DNA: TGTGCCAGCAGCGTAGGGGGTACAGGGACAGCTAACTATGGCTACACCTTC. Encoded protein: CASSVGGTGTANYGYTF.

This clonotype was observed a few times. The V gene is TRBV5-1, the J gene TRBJ1-5, with D possibly TRBD1 on 6 matching bases. In germline, CDR1 is SGHRS, CDR2 YFSETQ. Trimming took 2 bases from V and 4 from J, leaving 10 bases between them. The CDR3 extends over 14 amino acids. The CDR3 DNA reads TGCGCCAGCAGCTTATTAGGGGGAAATCAGCCCCAGCATTTT. Its translation is CASSLLGGNQPQHF.

V is TRBV20-1 and J is TRBJ2-1, with 8 bases lining up with TRBD2. The V gene's germline CDR1 is DFQATT and CDR2 SNEGSKA (reference sequence). The CDR3 covers 15 residues. Germline trimming cut 1 base from V and 9 bases from J; bases unmatched to any gene: 11. CDR3 nucleotides: TGCAGTGCTAGAGTTCGGGGGGGCCTAATCTTTGAGCAGTTCTTC. It codes for CSARVRGGLIFEQFF.

The rearrangement joins TRBV20-1 to TRBJ1-2; D uncertain. The CDR3 runs to 17 residues. Trimming took 2 bases from V and 0 from J, leaving 19 bases between them. Germline lookup yields CDR1 DFQATT and CDR2 SNEGSKA (reference sequence). The CDR3 DNA sequence: TGCAGTGCTAGAAAGAGGTCAGGAGCCGAAACTAACTATGGCTACACCTTC. Translation gives CSARKRSGAETNYGYTF.

The chain is built from TRBV18 and TRBJ1-1; D unclear. The ends were cut back, 2 bases at V and 3 bases at J, with 4 bases in the middle. There are 12 residues in the CDR3. From germline, CDR1 is KGHSH and CDR2 LQKENI. The CDR3 DNA reads as TGTGCCAGCTCACCAAAGGACACTGAAGCTTTCTTT. It codes for CASSPKDTEAFF.

A remark on this clonotype: A much larger clone differs by one base, so this may be a read error. The chain uses TRBV15 and TRBJ1-4; D gene ambiguous. This CDR3 spans 17 amino acids. Germline lookup yields CDR1 LNHNV and CDR2 YYDKDF (reference sequence). CDR3 protein: CATSRGGGDPTNGKLFF. CDR3 DNA sequence: TGTGCCACCAGCAGAGGAGGAGGCGATCCAACTAATGGAAAACTGTTTTTT.

This clonotype was counted once. The rearrangement joins TRBV20-1 to TRBJ2-3, with 8 bases matching TRBD2. V shed 5 bases, J shed 4 bases, and the junction held 5 bases outside the gene matches. The CDR3 covers 13 residues. The germline CDR1 and CDR2 sequences are DFQATT and SNEGSKA (reference sequence). The CDR3 DNA follows: TGCAGTGCTCCCGGGGGGGCCTCAGATACGCAGTATTTT. Translation: CSAPGGASDTQYF.

The sample holds a few counts of this clonotype. One end of the junction does not line up with germline, which may come from a read error. This chain connects TRBV5-5 to TRBJ1-6; D remains unclear. Germline loops: CDR1 SGHKS, CDR2 YYEKEE (reference sequence). The CDR3 is made up of 14 amino acids. The CDR3 nucleotides read TGTGCCAGCAGCGAGATGATGTCAGACGCACCCCCCCACTTT. The encoded protein is CASSEMMSDAPPHF. The full variable domain, its missing parts supplied by reference TRBV5-5 and TRBJ1-6, is DAGVTQSPTHLIKTRGQQVTLRCSPISGHKSVSWYQQVLGQGPQFIFQYYEKEERGRGNFPDRFSARQFPNYSSELNVNALLLGDSALYLCASSEMMSDAPPHFGNGTRLTVT.

The chain links TRBV12-3 or TRBV12-4 to TRBJ2-6; D unresolved. Trimming removed 6 bases from V and 0 bases from J, with 6 bases in between. The CDR3 extends over 14 amino acids. The CDR3: CASREYSGANVLTF. The CDR3 nucleotides are TGTGCCAGCAGGGAATACTCTGGGGCCAACGTCCTGACTTTC.